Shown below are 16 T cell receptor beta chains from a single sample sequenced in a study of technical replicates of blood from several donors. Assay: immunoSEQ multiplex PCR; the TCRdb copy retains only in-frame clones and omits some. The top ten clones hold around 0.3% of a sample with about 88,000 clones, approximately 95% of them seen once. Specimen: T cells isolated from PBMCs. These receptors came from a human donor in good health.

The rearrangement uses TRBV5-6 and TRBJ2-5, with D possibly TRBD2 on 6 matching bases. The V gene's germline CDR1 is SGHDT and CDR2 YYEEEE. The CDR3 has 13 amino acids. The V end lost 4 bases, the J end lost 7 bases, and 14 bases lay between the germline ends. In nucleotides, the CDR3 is TGTGCCAGCAGCCCTCGACTAGAAAGGACCCAGTACTTC. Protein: CASSPRLERTQYF. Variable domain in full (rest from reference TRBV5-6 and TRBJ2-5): DAGVTQSPTHLIKTRGQQVTLRCSPKSGHDTVSWYQQALGQGPQFIFQYYEEEERQRGNFPDRFSGHQFPNYSSELNVNALLLGDSALYLCASSPRLERTQYFGPGTRLLVL.

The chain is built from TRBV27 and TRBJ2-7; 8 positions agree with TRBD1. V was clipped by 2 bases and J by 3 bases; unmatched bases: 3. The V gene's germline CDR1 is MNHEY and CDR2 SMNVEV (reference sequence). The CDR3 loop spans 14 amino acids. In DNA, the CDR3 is TGTGCCAGCAGTTTAGGGGGACAGGTCTACGAGCAGTACTTC. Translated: CASSLGGQVYEQYF.

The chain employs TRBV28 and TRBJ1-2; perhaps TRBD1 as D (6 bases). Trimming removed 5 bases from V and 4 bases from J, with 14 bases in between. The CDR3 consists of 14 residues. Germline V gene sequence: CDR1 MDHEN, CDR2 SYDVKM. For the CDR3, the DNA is TGTGCCAGCAGTATGGGGGACAACCTCTATGGCTACACCTTC. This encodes CASSMGDNLYGYTF.

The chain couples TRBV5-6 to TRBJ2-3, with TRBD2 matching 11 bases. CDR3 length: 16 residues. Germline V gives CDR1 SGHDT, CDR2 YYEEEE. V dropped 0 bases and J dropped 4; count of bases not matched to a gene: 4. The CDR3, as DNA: TGTGCCAGCAGCTTGGAACTAGCGGGAGTTTCAGATACGCAGTATTTT. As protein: CASSLELAGVSDTQYF.

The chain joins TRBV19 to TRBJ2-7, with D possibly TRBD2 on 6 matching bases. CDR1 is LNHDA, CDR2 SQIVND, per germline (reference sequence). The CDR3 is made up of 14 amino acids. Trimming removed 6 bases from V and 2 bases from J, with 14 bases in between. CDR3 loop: CASRPRTGAYEQYF. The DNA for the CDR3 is TGTGCCAGTAGACCCCGGACGGGGGCCTACGAGCAGTACTTC.

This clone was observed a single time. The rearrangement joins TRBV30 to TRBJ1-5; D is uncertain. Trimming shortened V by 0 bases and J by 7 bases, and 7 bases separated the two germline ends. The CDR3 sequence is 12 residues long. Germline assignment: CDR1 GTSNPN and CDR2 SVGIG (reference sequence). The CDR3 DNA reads TGTGCCTGGAGTGTAAGCTCCCAGCCCCAGCATTTT. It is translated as CAWSVSSQPQHF.

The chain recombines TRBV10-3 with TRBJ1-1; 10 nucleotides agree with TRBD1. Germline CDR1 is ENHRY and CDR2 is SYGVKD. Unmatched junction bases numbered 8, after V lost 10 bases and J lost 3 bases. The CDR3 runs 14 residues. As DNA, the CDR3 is TGTGCCACCGCGCGACAGGGGGCGGACACTGAAGCTTTCTTT. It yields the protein CATARQGADTEAFF.

Here the CDR3 DNA reads TGTGCCACCAGCAGAGAACCGGGACAGATTAACTATGGCTACACCTTC. Its protein is CATSREPGQINYGYTF. The chain carries TRBV15 and TRBJ1-2, with 7 bases that match TRBD1. The CDR3 spans 16 residues. J was trimmed by 1 base and V by 0 bases; bases with no gene match: 5. Germline CDR1 reads LNHNV; CDR2 reads YYDKDF (reference sequence).

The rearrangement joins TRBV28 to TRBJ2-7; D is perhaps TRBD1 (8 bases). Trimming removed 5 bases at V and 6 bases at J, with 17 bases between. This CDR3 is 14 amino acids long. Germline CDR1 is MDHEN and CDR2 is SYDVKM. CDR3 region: CASSLTGGGLEQYF. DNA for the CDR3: TGTGCCAGCAGTCTAACAGGGGGGGGGCTCGAGCAGTACTTC.

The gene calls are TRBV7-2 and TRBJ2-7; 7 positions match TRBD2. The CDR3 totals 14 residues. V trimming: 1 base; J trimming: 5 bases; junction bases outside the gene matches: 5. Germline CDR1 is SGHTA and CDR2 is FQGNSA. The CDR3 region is CASSLGGSTNEQYF. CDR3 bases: TGTGCCAGCAGCTTAGGCGGGAGTACCAACGAGCAGTACTTC.

The CDR3 DNA sequence: TGTGCCAGCAGCTTATGGACTCTTCAGCAGTTCTTC. It yields the protein CASSLWTLQQFF. J is TRBJ2-1 and V is TRBV7-2, with a tentative D call TRBD2 (5 bases). V shed 2 bases and J shed 11 bases, with 10 bases lying between them. Germline lookup yields CDR1 SGHTA and CDR2 FQGNSA. This CDR3 has 12 amino acids.

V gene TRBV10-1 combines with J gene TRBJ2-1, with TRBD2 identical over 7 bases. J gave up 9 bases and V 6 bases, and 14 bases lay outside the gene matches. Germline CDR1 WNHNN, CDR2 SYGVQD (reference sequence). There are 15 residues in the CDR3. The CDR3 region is CASRATSPVTCEQFF. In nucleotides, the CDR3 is TGCGCCAGCAGAGCGACTAGCCCGGTGACGTGTGAGCAGTTCTTC.

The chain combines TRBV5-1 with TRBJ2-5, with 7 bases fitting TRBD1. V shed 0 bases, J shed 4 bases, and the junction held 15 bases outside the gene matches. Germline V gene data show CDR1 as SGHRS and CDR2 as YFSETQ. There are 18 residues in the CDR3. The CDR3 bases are TGCGCCAGCAGCTTGGGGCCAGGGGGACCCCAAACAAGAGAGACCCAGTACTTC. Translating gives CASSLGPGGPQTRETQYF.

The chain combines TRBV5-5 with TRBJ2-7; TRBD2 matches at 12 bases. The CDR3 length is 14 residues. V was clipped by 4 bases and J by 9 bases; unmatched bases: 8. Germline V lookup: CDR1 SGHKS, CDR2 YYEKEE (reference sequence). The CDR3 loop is CASSLLAGGSGQYF. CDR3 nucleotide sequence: TGTGCCAGCAGCCTACTAGCGGGAGGCTCCGGGCAGTACTTC. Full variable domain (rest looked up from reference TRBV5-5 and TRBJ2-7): DAGVTQSPTHLIKTRGQQVTLRCSPISGHKSVSWYQQVLGQGPQFIFQYYEKEERGRGNFPDRFSARQFPNYSSELNVNALLLGDSALYLCASSLLAGGSGQYFGPGTRLTVT.

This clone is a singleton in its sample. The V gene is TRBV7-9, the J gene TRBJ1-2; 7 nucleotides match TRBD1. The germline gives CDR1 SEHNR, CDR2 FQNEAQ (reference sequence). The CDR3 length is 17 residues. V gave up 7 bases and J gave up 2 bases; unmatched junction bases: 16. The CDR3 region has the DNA TGTGCCAGCACCCTCTTCTCCCGAACGGGACAGAACTATGGCTACACCTTC. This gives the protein CASTLFSRTGQNYGYTF. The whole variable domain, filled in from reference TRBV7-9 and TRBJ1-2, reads DTGVSQNPRHKITKRGQNVTFRCDPISEHNRLYWYRQTLGQGPEFLTYFQNEAQLEKSRLLSDRFSAERPKGSFSTLEIQRTEQGDSAMYLCASTLFSRTGQNYGYTFGSGTRLTVV.

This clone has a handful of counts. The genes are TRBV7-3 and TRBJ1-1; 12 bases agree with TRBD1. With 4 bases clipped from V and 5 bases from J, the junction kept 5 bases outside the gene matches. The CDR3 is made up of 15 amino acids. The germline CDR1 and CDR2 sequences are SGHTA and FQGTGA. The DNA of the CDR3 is TGTGCCAGCAGCTCGTCGGGACAGGGGGCGACTGAAGCTTTCTTT. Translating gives CASSSSGQGATEAFF.